Below are 4 T cell receptor beta chains sequenced from a single sample in a study of OX40 agonist ivuxolimab in advanced cancers. Repertoires were generated with immunoSEQ multiplex PCR, while TCRdb's copy carries only in-frame clones and drops some. The sample yields roughly 35,000 clones, around 86% seen once. Sequencing was performed on CD4+ or CD8+ T cells sorted from blood, taken in a trial of the OX40 agonist ivuxolimab. These receptors came from an adult with an advanced solid tumor such as melanoma, head and neck, liver or kidney cancer.

The sample holds a few counts of this clone. V is TRBV6-1 and J is TRBJ1-1; TRBD1 is a possible D gene (6 bases). CDR1 and CDR2 (germline): MNHNS, SASEGT. V lost 6 bases and J 4 bases, leaving 12 bases between the germline ends. This CDR3 comprises 13 residues. CDR3 in DNA: TGTGCCAGCAGGACAGGTGGTGGCACTGAAGCTTTCTTT. Translated: CASRTGGGTEAFF.

This chain links TRBV5-8 with TRBJ2-1; 15 bases are a match to TRBD2. The trim removed 4 bases at V and 10 bases at J, leaving 12 bases unmatched. Germline loops: CDR1 SGHTS, CDR2 YDEGEE. This CDR3 has 17 amino acids. The chain's CDR3 is CASSPGTSGGTQGEQFF. The CDR3 DNA follows: TGTGCCAGCAGCCCGGGGACTAGCGGGGGGACTCAGGGGGAGCAGTTCTTC.

This clone was counted only a few times. Here the CDR3 DNA reads TGCGCCAGCAGCTCGTTAGGCGGGCGAAGTGAGACCCAGTACTTC. Protein: CASSSLGGRSETQYF. The V and J genes are TRBV5-1 and TRBJ2-5; TRBD2 might be the D (5 bases). V dropped 3 bases and J dropped 5 bases, with 17 bases sitting between them. CDR1 SGHRS and CDR2 YFSETQ come from the germline V gene. CDR3 length equals 15 residues.

The chain employs TRBV5-4 and TRBJ1-3; D possibly corresponds to TRBD1 (5 bases). Trimming took off 5 bases at V and 4 bases at J, with 16 bases between the two ends. This CDR3 is 15 amino acids long. Germline-derived CDR1 and CDR2 are SGHNT and YYREEE (reference sequence). The CDR3 region is CASRPDSFSGNTIYF. The CDR3 bases are TGTGCCAGCAGGCCTGACAGCTTTTCCGGAAACACCATATATTTT.